This TCR beta chain was retrieved from a study of breast tumors, draining lymph nodes, adjacent tissues (dated by TCRdb to about 2016). Looking at the study overall: Breast cancer patients provided tumor, adjacent nontumor tissue and axillary lymph nodes, and the study compared the TCR beta repertoires across these three sources. The study aimed to assess the relationships and possible T-cell exchange between tumor, surrounding tissue and draining lymph node repertoires in human breast cancer. The study at large found these results: Tumor T-cell repertoires showed less diversity than lymph node repertoires and more diversity than nontumor tissue repertoires, and tumor T-cell repertoires showed preferential V and J gene usage. The data were judged consistent with most tumor T cells deriving from the lymph node and then expanding within tumor tissue. Tumor and nontumor tissue repertoires were found to be significantly more similar in luminal-like than in basal-like breast cancer. The conclusion that tumor T cells originate in lymph nodes was framed as consistent with a hypothesis rather than directly demonstrated.

As regards this clonotype: Its antigen is still unknown. No base quality values were provided; no much bigger clone lies one nucleotide off.

For sequencing, an Illumina HiSeq 2000 was employed. Multiplex PCR amplification was used to build the TCR beta chain libraries. High-throughput sequencing was used to analyze the amplified TCR beta chain products. The raw public data were reprocessed by TCRdb itself: fastp quality trimming at Q25, MiXCR clonotype calling, in-frame beta chains only. A single entry per CDR3 protein holds the most common genes and DNA from its merged rows. The sample has 180,000 or so distinct CDR3 sequences on record, 31% of them singletons. Of the sample, 4.3% is held by the ten largest clones. Inclusive of the bounding cysteine and phenylalanine, the CDR3 is 13 residues long. This entry keeps only the CDR3 DNA: 39 bases, framed from base 1. The V end loses 1 base and the J end loses 9 bases, and a stretch of 16 bases separates them. The germline V gene (reference sequence) provides CDR1 DFQATT and CDR2 SNEGSKA. The lymph node samples were taken from the axillary draining lymph nodes of breast cancer patients.

The rearranged segments are TRBV20-1 and TRBJ2-7; the D gene remains uncertain. The sample was axillary lymph node tissue. The clonotype was recovered from a female donor with breast cancer. Some clones in this sample may be carry-over from other donors' samples. The bases read TGCAGTGCTAGAGTTCCGAGTGGGAAACCGCAGTACTTC. This gives the protein CSARVPSGKPQYF.